This T cell receptor (beta chain) was obtained from a study of cytomegalovirus exposure and HLA in healthy donors. This PCR relied on a set of 60 Vbeta primers and 13 Jbeta primers. Data came from immunoSEQ multiplex PCR; TCRdb stores just in-frame clones and leaves some out. Of more than 85,000 clones in the sample, around 57% were seen once. Source material: PBMCs. This TCR derives from a human donor in good health.

This CDR3 is CASSPTGTDEAFF. The CDR3 DNA reads as TGTGCCAGCAGCCCAACCGGGACAGATGAAGCTTTCTTT. V is TRBV13 and J is TRBJ1-1; the match to TRBD1 covers 7 bases. J lost 7 bases, V lost 5 bases, and 7 bases had no gene match. Germline CDR1 and CDR2: PRHDT and FYEKMQ (reference sequence). The CDR3 sequence is 13 residues long.